Following are 25 T cell receptor beta chains from one sample sequenced in a study of OX40 agonist ivuxolimab in advanced cancers. The method was immunoSEQ multiplex PCR; TCRdb's version includes in-frame clones alone and lacks a portion of them. Seen here are about 50,000 clones, around 85% observed once, and the top ten hold approximately 13%. The sequencing used CD4+ or CD8+ T cells sorted from blood, collected in a trial of the OX40 agonist ivuxolimab. The receptors here all came from an adult with an advanced solid tumor such as melanoma, head and neck, liver or kidney cancer.

The V gene is TRBV18, the J gene TRBJ1-1; TRBD1 agrees at 8 bases. Germline V gene data show CDR1 as KGHSH and CDR2 as LQKENI. With V trimmed by 2 bases and J by 4 bases, 3 bases remained unmatched. CDR3 length: 14 residues. The CDR3 loop reads CASSPRQGTTEAFF. The CDR3 DNA follows: TGTGCCAGCTCACCAAGACAGGGGACCACTGAAGCTTTCTTT.

The chain couples TRBV14 to TRBJ2-1; 14 nucleotides match TRBD2. Trimming took 2 bases from V and 4 from J; bases not matched to a gene: 10. The CDR3 spans 19 residues. Germline-derived CDR1 and CDR2 are SGHDN and FVKESK. The CDR3 spells CASSQPRTSGGKFYNEQFF. CDR3 bases: TGTGCCAGCAGCCAACCCCGGACTAGCGGGGGGAAATTTTACAATGAGCAGTTCTTC.

On this clone itself: It is unclear where the CDR3 begins or ends on the DNA, so no DNA is shown, and the CDR3 is as TCRdb lists it. This chain connects TRBV6-5 to TRBJ2-5; the table's D call TRBD2 went unverified against the DNA. The CDR3 is 15 residues long, counting both termini. From germline, CDR1 is MNHEY and CDR2 SVGAGI. CDR3 loop: CASRPGVAGGTEAYF.

The rearrangement uses TRBV6-5 and TRBJ2-3, with TRBD2 as a possible D gene (7 bases). V dropped 6 bases and J dropped 8 bases, with 21 bases sitting between them. This CDR3 has 15 amino acids. The germline V gene encodes CDR1 MNHEY and CDR2 SVGAGI. The CDR3 DNA reads as TGTGCCAGCAGAATGGAGGGGGGGACCCCCCGTACGCAGTATTTT. Residues: CASRMEGGTPRTQYF.

This chain joins TRBV18 and TRBJ2-7; D call uncertain. CDR3 length equals 12 residues. V dropped 4 bases and J dropped 0 bases, with 4 bases sitting between them. CDR1 is KGHSH, CDR2 LQKENI, per germline. The CDR3: CASSRNSYEQYF. CDR3 nucleotide sequence: TGTGCCAGCTCACGAAACTCCTACGAGCAGTACTTC.

This chain links TRBV15 with TRBJ2-2; no clear D gene. Germline V gives CDR1 LNHNV, CDR2 YYDKDF (reference sequence). Trimming left V 1 base short and J 0 bases short, with 0 bases between. There are 13 residues in the CDR3. CDR3 residues: CATSRANTGELFF. In DNA form, the CDR3 reads TGTGCCACCAGCAGAGCGAACACCGGGGAGCTGTTTTTT.

The table lists this clone with a few counts. The chain recombines TRBV6-1 with TRBJ2-2; D is perhaps TRBD2 (6 bases). Trimming cost V 6 bases and J 6 bases, with 11 bases left between them. Germline CDR1 MNHNS, CDR2 SASEGT. The CDR3 is 13 amino acids. Here the CDR3 reads CASRGRYAGELFF. CDR3 coding DNA: TGTGCCAGCAGGGGGAGGTACGCCGGGGAGCTGTTTTTT.

The genes are TRBV19 and TRBJ1-2, with no clear D. The germline V gene has CDR1 LNHDA and CDR2 SQIVND (reference sequence). V was trimmed by 5 bases and J by 3 bases, leaving 16 bases between them. The CDR3 length is 15 residues. CDR3 protein: CASSPRTRRDYGYTF. The CDR3 DNA is TGTGCCAGTAGTCCCAGGACCCGGAGGGACTATGGCTACACCTTC.

The chain couples TRBV9 to TRBJ1-5; D may be TRBD1 (5 bases). Per the germline V gene, CDR1 is SGDLS and CDR2 is YYNGEE. The CDR3 consists of 14 residues. V was shortened by 4 bases and J by 8 bases, with 16 bases between the two germline ends. CDR3 loop: CASSPTGLSKPQHF. The CDR3 coding sequence is TGTGCCAGCAGCCCAACAGGTCTCTCCAAGCCCCAGCATTTT.

There are a few counts of this clone. This rearrangement joins TRBV7-9 to TRBJ2-5, with 8 bases fitting TRBD2. The V and J ends lost 10 bases and 1 base, in that order; junction bases with no gene match: 14. Germline CDR1 SEHNR, CDR2 FQNEAQ (reference sequence). This CDR3 has 16 residues. For the CDR3, the DNA is TGTGCCAACTCCGCGTGGGCGGGAGGTACCCAAGAGACCCAGTACTTC. Translating it yields CANSAWAGGTQETQYF. Together with reference TRBV7-9 and TRBJ2-5, the CDR3 gives the full variable domain: DTGVSQNPRHKITKRGQNVTFRCDPISEHNRLYWYRQTLGQGPEFLTYFQNEAQLEKSRLLSDRFSAERPKGSFSTLEIQRTEQGDSAMYLCANSAWAGGTQETQYFGPGTRLLVL.

The genes are TRBV9 and TRBJ2-7; D perhaps matches TRBD2 (5 bases). The CDR3 is made up of 15 amino acids. Trimming removed 0 bases at V and 4 bases at J, with 14 bases between. Germline lookup yields CDR1 SGDLS and CDR2 YYNGEE. Here the CDR3 reads CASSVGVASGYEQYF. Here the CDR3 DNA reads TGTGCCAGCAGCGTAGGGGTAGCGAGCGGTTACGAGCAGTACTTC.

V is TRBV6-5 and J is TRBJ2-5, with a possible D match to TRBD1 (6 bases). The J call could be wrong; TRBJ2-7 is a better fit for the DNA end. The CDR3 consists of 13 residues. Looked up from germline, CDR1 is MNHEY and CDR2 is SVGAGI. In DNA, the CDR3 is TGTGCCAGCAGTTATGAGGGGGTAGACGAGCAGTACTTC. Its protein product is CASSYEGVDEQYF.

This chain connects TRBV6-6 to TRBJ2-7; D gene unclear. The germline V and J ends were trimmed by 7 bases and 1 base, with 14 bases remaining between them. CDR3 size: 14 residues. CDR1 is MNHNY, CDR2 SVGAGI, per germline (reference sequence). CDR3 sequence (DNA): TGTGCCAGCACCACTACCGCCAGATCCTACGAGCAGTACTTC. Protein product: CASTTTARSYEQYF.

The chain recombines TRBV29-1 with TRBJ2-2, with no clear D. In germline, CDR1 is SQVTM, CDR2 ANQGSEA. The V and J ends lost 6 bases and 2 bases respectively, with 7 bases between them. This CDR3 is built from 12 residues. CDR3 nucleotide sequence: TGCAGCGTCTTACGAAACACCGGGGAGCTGTTTTTT. Encoded protein: CSVLRNTGELFF.

The chain couples TRBV6-6 to TRBJ2-5; the D is unclear. The J call is uncertain, as TRBJ2-7 better fits the DNA end. The CDR3 contains 12 residues. Germline V CDR1 and CDR2: MNHNY, SVGAGI (reference sequence). In nucleotides, the CDR3 is TGTGCCAGCGCCACCCCCTCCTACGAGCAGTACTTC. This codes for CASATPSYEQYF.

This clone was observed a handful of times. The V and J genes are TRBV6-5 and TRBJ1-4; 9 nucleotides agree with TRBD1. The V gene end was trimmed by 6 bases and the J gene end by 8 bases; junction bases not matched to a gene: 10. The CDR3 contains 15 residues. The germline V gene has CDR1 MNHEY and CDR2 SVGAGI. The CDR3 region has the DNA TGTGCCAGCAGGAAACAGGGGGCACTGAAGGAAAAACTGTTTTTT. It yields the protein CASRKQGALKEKLFF.

The J gene is TRBJ2-2, the V gene TRBV28, with D uncertain. The CDR3 sequence is 16 residues long. Trimming stripped 7 bases from V and 0 bases from J, with 15 bases between. The germline V gene has CDR1 MDHEN and CDR2 SYDVKM. The CDR3 protein is CASKRLLISNTGELFF. CDR3 coding DNA: TGTGCCAGCAAGCGACTCCTCATCTCGAACACCGGGGAGCTGTTTTTT.

This rearrangement joins TRBV7-2 to TRBJ2-7; TRBD2 matches at 10 bases. CDR3 length: 14 residues. Trimming took 5 bases from V and 3 from J; bases not matched to a gene: 4. Per germline, CDR1 SGHTA and CDR2 FQGNSA. CDR3 region: CASSATSGIYEQYF. The CDR3, as DNA: TGTGCCAGCAGCGCAACTAGCGGGATCTACGAGCAGTACTTC.

The V and J genes are TRBV5-1 and TRBJ2-7; D remains ambiguous. Trimming removed 0 bases from V and 0 bases from J, with 1 base in between. The CDR3 extends over 12 amino acids. Germline CDR1 is SGHRS and CDR2 is YFSETQ. CDR3 loop: CASSLASYEQYF. DNA for the CDR3: TGCGCCAGCAGCTTGGCCTCCTACGAGCAGTACTTC.

This sequence joins TRBV30 and TRBJ2-5, with D unclear. The end of the DNA fits TRBJ2-7 better, so the J call may be wrong. The CDR3 totals 15 residues. Germline V gives CDR1 GTSNPN, CDR2 SVGIG (reference sequence). This CDR3 is CAWSVRFGSLDEQYF. DNA for the CDR3: TGTGCCTGGAGTGTACGGTTCGGCAGTTTGGACGAGCAGTACTTC.

The chain carries TRBV6-4 and TRBJ2-3; TRBD2 is a possible D gene (6 bases). The CDR3 consists of 13 residues. Trimming took 4 bases from V and 11 from J, leaving 16 bases between them. Germline loops: CDR1 MRHNA, CDR2 SNTAGT. The CDR3 region is CASSVEGHGEQYF. CDR3 bases: TGTGCCAGCAGTGTGGAGGGCCATGGTGAGCAGTATTTT.

The chain is built from TRBV19 and TRBJ2-5; D remains ambiguous. The germline V and J ends were trimmed by 1 base and 4 bases, with 10 bases remaining between them. Germline CDR1 reads LNHDA; CDR2 reads SQIVND (reference sequence). The CDR3 is 14 amino acids. The CDR3 here is CASSIGAPGETQYF. CDR3 nucleotides: TGTGCCAGTAGTATAGGTGCCCCGGGAGAGACCCAGTACTTC. Supplemented by reference TRBV19 and TRBJ2-5, the full variable domain reads DGGITQSPKYLFRKEGQNVTLSCEQNLNHDAMYWYRQDPGQGLRLIYYSQIVNDFQKGDIAEGYSVSREKKESFPLTVTSAQKNPTAFYLCASSIGAPGETQYFGPGTRLLVL.

This chain uses TRBV5-1 with TRBJ2-5, with TRBD1 matching 7 bases. J lost 14 bases, V lost 4 bases, and 20 bases had no gene match. In germline, CDR1 is SGHRS, CDR2 YFSETQ. There are 15 residues in the CDR3. DNA for the CDR3: TGCGCCAGCAGCCTACCAAATACACGGGACAGCCAGCAATACTTC. Translated: CASSLPNTRDSQQYF.

The chain carries TRBV19 and TRBJ1-5; D ambiguous. CDR3 length: 14 amino acids. Germline V gene lookup returns CDR1 LNHDA and CDR2 SQIVND (reference sequence). V was clipped by 4 bases and J by 1 base, with 8 bases between them. The CDR3 region is CASSRQRSNQPQHF. CDR3 DNA sequence: TGTGCCAGTAGTAGGCAGAGGAGCAATCAGCCCCAGCATTTT. Combining the CDR3 with reference TRBV19 and TRBJ1-5 gives the whole variable domain DGGITQSPKYLFRKEGQNVTLSCEQNLNHDAMYWYRQDPGQGLRLIYYSQIVNDFQKGDIAEGYSVSREKKESFPLTVTSAQKNPTAFYLCASSRQRSNQPQHFGDGTRLSIL.

This chain connects TRBV6-6 to TRBJ1-2; D remains ambiguous. Germline V lookup: CDR1 MNHNY, CDR2 SVGAGI (reference sequence). CDR3 length equals 15 residues. The V and J ends lost 5 bases and 1 base respectively, with 14 bases between them. As DNA, the CDR3 is TGTGCCAGCAGTCTCCGACAAACCCTTAACTATGGCTACACCTTC. Translation gives CASSLRQTLNYGYTF.